The text below deals with one TCR beta chain. The target antigen is unknown. Through Arm-PCR of CDR3 regions and iRepertoire HTBI primers, TCR beta libraries were built. As handled by the study authors: Identification across samples found about 61 TRBV and some 15 TRBJ segments. TCRdb fed the multiplex PCR reads into MiXCR, producing one record per CDR3 protein. TCRdb's processing, not the study's, gives the V and J calls here. The sample holds some 330,000 distinct CDR3 sequences; more than 20% are singletons and the top ten take under 35%. Germline-derived CDR1 and CDR2 are LGHDT and YNNKEL (reference sequence). This CDR3 region has 15 residues. V dropped 2 bases and J dropped 0 bases, with 10 bases sitting between them. This entry is derived from a study of regulatory T cells in long-lasting Graves disease. Points from the study as a whole: Among persistent patients, a larger number of public clonotypes were shared (around 3,000) than among newly diagnosed patients (under 1,000).

The time point is: persistent/refractory GD, antithyroid drugs over 5 years with positive TRAb. The TCR library was made from RNA extracted from PBMCs. The chain carries TRBV3-1 and TRBJ2-5, with D possibly TRBD1 on 5 matching bases. This clonotype was obtained from a woman aged 40 to 50 with Graves disease. The sample in question was peripheral blood mononuclear cells (PBMCs), obtained when the disease was refractory, from a patient treated with antithyroid drugs. The CDR3 sequence: CASSQSTGHQETQYF. The CDR3 bases are TGTGCCAGCAGCCAATCCACAGGTCACCAAGAGACCCAGTACTTC.